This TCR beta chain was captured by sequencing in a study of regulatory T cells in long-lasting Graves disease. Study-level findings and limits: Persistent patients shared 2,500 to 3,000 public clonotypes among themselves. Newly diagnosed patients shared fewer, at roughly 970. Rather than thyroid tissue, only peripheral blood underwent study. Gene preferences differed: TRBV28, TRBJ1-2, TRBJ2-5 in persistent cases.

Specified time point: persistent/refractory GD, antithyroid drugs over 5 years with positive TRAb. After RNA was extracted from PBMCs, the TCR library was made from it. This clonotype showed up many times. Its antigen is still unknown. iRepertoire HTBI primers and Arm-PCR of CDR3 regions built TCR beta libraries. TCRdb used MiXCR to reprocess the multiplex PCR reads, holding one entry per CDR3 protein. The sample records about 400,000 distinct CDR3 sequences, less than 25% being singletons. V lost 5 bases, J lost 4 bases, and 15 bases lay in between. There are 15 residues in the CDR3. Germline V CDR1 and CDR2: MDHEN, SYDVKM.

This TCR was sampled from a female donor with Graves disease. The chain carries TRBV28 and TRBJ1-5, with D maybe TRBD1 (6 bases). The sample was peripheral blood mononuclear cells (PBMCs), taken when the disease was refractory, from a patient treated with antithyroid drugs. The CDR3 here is CASSPTLGTNQPQHF. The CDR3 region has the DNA TGTGCCAGCAGTCCGACCTTGGGGACAAATCAGCCCCAGCATTTT.